This T cell receptor (beta chain) was retrieved from a study of post-analysis software for immune sequencing data. Study-level background: The courses of disease that were included comprised relapsing-remitting, secondary progressive and progressive-relapsing multiple sclerosis.

Study-level findings and limits: Patients carried five TRBV segments more frequently than controls did, and TRBV5-6, TRBV5-1 and TRBV20-1 were among them.

After removal of 4 bases from V and 14 bases from J, the junction contained 3 bases not matched to a gene. CDR1 is SGHRS and CDR2 is YFSETQ in the germline V gene. CDR3 length equals 13 residues. The library was made from cDNA and included unique molecular identifiers. TCRdb independently ran MiXCR on the PCR reads; one entry per CDR3 protein. The sample comprises hundreds of thousands of distinct CDR3 sequences, approximately 30% of which are singletons, and under 0.7% rests with the top ten. This clonotype has only a few counts. Its antigen is unknown. The sequence was collected from a girl between 5 and 17 years old with multiple sclerosis. The chain uses TRBV5-1 and TRBJ2-1; 16 nucleotides line up with TRBD2. Sample: blood. The CDR3 DNA follows: TGCGCCAGCAGCCACGGGACTAGCGGGGGGGAGTTCTTC. This gives the protein CASSHGTSGGEFF.